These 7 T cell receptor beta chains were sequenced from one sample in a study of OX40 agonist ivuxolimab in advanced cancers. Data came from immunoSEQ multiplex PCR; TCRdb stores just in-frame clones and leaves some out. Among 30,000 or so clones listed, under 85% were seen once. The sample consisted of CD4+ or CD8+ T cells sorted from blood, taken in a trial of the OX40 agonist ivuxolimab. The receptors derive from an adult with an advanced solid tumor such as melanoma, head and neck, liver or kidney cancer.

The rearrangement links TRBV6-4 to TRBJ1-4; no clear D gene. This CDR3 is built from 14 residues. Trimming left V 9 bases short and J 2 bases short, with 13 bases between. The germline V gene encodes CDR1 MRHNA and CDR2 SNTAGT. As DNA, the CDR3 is TGTGCCAGTCCAACCCCAACCACTAATGAAAAACTGTTTTTT. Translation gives CASPTPTTNEKLFF.

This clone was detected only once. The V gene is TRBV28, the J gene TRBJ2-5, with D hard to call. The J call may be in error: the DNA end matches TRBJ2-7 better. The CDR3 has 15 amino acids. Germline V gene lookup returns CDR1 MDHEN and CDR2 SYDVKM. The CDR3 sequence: CASSTEGPASYEQYF. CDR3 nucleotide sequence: TGTGCCAGCAGCACCGAAGGGCCCGCCTCCTACGAGCAGTACTTC.

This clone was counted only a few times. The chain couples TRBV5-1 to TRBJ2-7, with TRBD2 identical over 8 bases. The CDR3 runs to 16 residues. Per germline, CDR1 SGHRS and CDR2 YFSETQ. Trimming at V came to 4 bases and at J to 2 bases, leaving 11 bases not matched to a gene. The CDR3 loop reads CASSTGGGPGTYEQYF. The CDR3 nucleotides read TGCGCCAGCAGCACCGGGGGGGGGCCGGGGACCTACGAGCAGTACTTC.

The CDR3 spells CASSSAGVLNSPLHF. As DNA, the CDR3 is TGTGCCAGCAGTTCGGCAGGGGTTCTTAATTCACCCCTCCACTTT. The chain recombines TRBV6-5 with TRBJ1-6, with D tentatively TRBD1 (6 bases). This CDR3 spans 15 amino acids. CDR1 MNHEY and CDR2 SVGAGI come from the germline V gene. V lost 4 bases, J lost 6 bases, and 13 bases lay in between.

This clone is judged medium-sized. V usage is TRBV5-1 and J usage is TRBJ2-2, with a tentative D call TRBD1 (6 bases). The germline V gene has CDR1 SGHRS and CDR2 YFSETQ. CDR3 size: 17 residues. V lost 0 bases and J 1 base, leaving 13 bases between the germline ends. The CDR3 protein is CASSLGHRDVNTGELFF. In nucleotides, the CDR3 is TGCGCCAGCAGCTTGGGCCACAGGGATGTGAACACCGGGGAGCTGTTTTTT.

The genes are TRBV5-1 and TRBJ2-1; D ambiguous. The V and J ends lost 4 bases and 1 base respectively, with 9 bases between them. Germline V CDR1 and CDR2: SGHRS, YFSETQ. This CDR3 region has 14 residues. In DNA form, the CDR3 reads TGCGCCAGCAGCCCTCTTGAGTCCTACAATGAGCAGTTCTTC. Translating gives CASSPLESYNEQFF.

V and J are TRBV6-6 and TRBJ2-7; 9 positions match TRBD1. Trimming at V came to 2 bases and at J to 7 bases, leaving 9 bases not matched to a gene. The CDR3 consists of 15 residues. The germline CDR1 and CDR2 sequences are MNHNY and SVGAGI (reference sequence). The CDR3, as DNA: TGTGCCAGCAGTTACCCGAGGAACAGGGGGCAGGAGCAGTACTTC. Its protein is CASSYPRNRGQEQYF.